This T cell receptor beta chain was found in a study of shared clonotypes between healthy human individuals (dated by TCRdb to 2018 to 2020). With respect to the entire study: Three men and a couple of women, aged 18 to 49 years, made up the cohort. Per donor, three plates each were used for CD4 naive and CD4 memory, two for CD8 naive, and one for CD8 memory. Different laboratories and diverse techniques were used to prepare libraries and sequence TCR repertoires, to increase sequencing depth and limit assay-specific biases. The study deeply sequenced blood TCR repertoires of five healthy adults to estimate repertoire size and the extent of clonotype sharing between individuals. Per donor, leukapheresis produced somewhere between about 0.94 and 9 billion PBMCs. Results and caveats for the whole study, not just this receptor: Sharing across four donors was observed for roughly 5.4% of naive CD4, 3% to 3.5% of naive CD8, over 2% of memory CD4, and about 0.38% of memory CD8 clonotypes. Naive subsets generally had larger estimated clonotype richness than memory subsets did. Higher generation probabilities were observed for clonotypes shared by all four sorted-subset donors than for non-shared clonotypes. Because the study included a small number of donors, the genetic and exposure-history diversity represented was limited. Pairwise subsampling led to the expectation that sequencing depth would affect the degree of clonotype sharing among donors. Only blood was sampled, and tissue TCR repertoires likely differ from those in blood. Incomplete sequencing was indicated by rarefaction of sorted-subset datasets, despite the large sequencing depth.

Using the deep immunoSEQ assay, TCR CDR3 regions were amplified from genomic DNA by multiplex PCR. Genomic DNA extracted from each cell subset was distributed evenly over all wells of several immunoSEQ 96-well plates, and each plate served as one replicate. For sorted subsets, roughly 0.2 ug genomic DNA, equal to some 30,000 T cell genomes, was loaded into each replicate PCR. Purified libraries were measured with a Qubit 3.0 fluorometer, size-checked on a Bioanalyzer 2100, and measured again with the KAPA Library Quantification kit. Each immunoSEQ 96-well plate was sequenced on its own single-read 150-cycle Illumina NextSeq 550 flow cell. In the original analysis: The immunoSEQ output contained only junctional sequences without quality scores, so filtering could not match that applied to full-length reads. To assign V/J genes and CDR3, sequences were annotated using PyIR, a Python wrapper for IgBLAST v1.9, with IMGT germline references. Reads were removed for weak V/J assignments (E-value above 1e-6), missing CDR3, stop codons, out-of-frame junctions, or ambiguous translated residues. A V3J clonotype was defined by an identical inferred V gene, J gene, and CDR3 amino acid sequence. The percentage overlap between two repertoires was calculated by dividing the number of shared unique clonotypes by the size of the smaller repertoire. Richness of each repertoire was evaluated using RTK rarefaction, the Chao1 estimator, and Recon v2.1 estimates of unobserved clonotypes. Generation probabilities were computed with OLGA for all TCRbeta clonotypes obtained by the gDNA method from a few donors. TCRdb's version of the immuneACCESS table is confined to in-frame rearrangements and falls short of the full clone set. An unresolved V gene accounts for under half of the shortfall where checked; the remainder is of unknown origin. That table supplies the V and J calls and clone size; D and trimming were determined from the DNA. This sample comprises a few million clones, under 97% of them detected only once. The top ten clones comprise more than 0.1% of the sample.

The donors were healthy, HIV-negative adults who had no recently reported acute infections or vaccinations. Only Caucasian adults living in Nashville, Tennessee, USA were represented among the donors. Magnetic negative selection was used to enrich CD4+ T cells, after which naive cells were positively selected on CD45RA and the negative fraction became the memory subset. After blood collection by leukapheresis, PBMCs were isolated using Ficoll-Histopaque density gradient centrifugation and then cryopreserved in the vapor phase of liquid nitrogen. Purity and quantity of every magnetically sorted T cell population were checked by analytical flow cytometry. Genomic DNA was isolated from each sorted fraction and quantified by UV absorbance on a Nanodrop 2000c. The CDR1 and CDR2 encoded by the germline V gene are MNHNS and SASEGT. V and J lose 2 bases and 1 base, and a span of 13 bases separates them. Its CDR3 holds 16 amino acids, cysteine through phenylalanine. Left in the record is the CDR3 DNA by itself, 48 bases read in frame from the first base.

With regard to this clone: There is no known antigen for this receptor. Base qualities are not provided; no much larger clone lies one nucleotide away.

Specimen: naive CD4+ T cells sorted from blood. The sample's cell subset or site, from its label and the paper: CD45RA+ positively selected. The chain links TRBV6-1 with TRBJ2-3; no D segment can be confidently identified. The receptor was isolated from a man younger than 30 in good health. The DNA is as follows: TGTGCCAGCAGTGAAACCATGTTATTGGGCACAGATACGCAGTATTTT. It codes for CASSETMLLGTDTQYF.